The 16 T cell receptor beta chains given below trace back to one sample, sequenced in a study of regulatory T cells in long-lasting Graves disease. The time point: newly diagnosed GD, antithyroid drugs for less than 3 months. The TCR library was prepared using RNA isolated from PBMCs. Researchers made TCR beta libraries by using iRepertoire HTBI primers and running Arm-PCR on CDR3 regions. TCRdb re-analysed the multiplex PCR reads in MiXCR, keeping a single row per CDR3 protein. The sample shows roughly 360,000 distinct CDR3 sequences, about an eighth of them seen only once. These data are also associated with another study on T cells in Graves' hyperthyroidism and ophthalmopathy.

The sequencing here drew on peripheral blood mononuclear cells (PBMCs), taken at new diagnosis, from a patient treated with antithyroid drugs. These receptors were collected from a young woman with Graves disease.

The sample holds many counts of this clonotype. The rearrangement links TRBV4-1 to TRBJ1-1, with D tentatively TRBD1 (6 bases). V lost 1 base, J lost 5 bases, and 23 bases lay in between. This CDR3 is built from 18 residues. CDR1 is MGHRA, CDR2 YSYEKL, per germline. The CDR3 DNA is TGCGCCAGCAGCCAAGTAGGGGGACGATCGGGGGCAGGGACTGAAGCTTTCTTT. Its protein product is CASSQVGGRSGAGTEAFF.

This clonotype was recorded at least ten times. The chain carries TRBV20-1 and TRBJ1-1; 7 positions match TRBD1. Germline V gene data show CDR1 as DFQATT and CDR2 as SNEGSKA (reference sequence). CDR3 length: 14 amino acids. The CDR3 DNA reads as TGCAGCCGAAAGGCCTTGACAGGGCTCACTGAAGCTTTCTTT. It yields the protein CSRKALTGLTEAFF.

This clonotype was detected ten times or more. The genes are TRBV10-3 and TRBJ2-3; D is unclear. This CDR3 comprises 13 residues. V dropped 3 bases and J dropped 2 bases, with 6 bases sitting between them. From germline, CDR1 is ENHRY and CDR2 SYGVKD. Here the CDR3 DNA reads TGTGCCATCAGTGACAGCTACACAGATACGCAGTATTTT. Translating it yields CAISDSYTDTQYF.

This clonotype has at least ten counts. The rearrangement uses TRBV5-6 and TRBJ1-5; D may be TRBD1 (6 bases). V shed 2 bases and J shed 6 bases, with 12 bases lying between them. Looked up from germline, CDR1 is SGHDT and CDR2 is YYEEEE. The CDR3 length is 14 residues. The DNA for the CDR3 is TGTGCCAGCAGCTTCTTACAGGGCGGTCAGCCCCAGCATTTT. This gives the protein CASSFLQGGQPQHF. Combining the CDR3 with reference TRBV5-6 and TRBJ1-5 gives the whole variable domain DAGVTQSPTHLIKTRGQQVTLRCSPKSGHDTVSWYQQALGQGPQFIFQYYEEEERQRGNFPDRFSGHQFPNYSSELNVNALLLGDSALYLCASSFLQGGQPQHFGDGTRLSIL.

A few counts support this clonotype. This chain joins TRBV20-1 and TRBJ2-7, with TRBD2 identical over 9 bases. Germline CDR1 and CDR2: DFQATT and SNEGSKA (reference sequence). The CDR3 is 17 amino acids. V gave up 1 base and J gave up 3 bases; unmatched junction bases: 13. CDR3 in amino acids: CSARGGSGLASYYEQYF. The DNA for the CDR3 is TGCAGTGCTAGAGGAGGATCCGGACTAGCGAGTTACTACGAGCAGTACTTC.

The chain employs TRBV27 and TRBJ2-6, with a weak D call TRBD2 (5 bases). Germline lookup yields CDR1 MNHEY and CDR2 SMNVEV (reference sequence). V was cut by 4 bases and J by 0 bases, with 10 bases left in between. The CDR3 is 16 residues long. The CDR3 reads CASSWVGSSGANVLTF. DNA for the CDR3: TGTGCCAGCAGTTGGGTGGGGAGCTCTGGGGCCAACGTCCTGACTTTC.

Ten or more counts support this clonotype. This rearrangement joins TRBV2 to TRBJ2-2; 7 nucleotides align to TRBD1. CDR3 length equals 13 residues. CDR1 is SNHLY and CDR2 is FYNNEI in the germline V gene. Trimming removed 11 bases from V and 3 bases from J; junction bases left unmatched: 6. DNA of the CDR3: TGTGCCCGCCGGGGACAGCACACCGGGGAGCTGTTTTTT. Its translation: CARRGQHTGELFF.

Ten or more counts support this clonotype. J is TRBJ2-5 and V is TRBV11-2; 9 bases agree with TRBD2. Germline lookup yields CDR1 SGHAT and CDR2 FQNNGV. The CDR3 is 16 residues long. Trimming at V came to 5 bases and at J to 9 bases, leaving 16 bases not matched to a gene. CDR3 sequence reads: CASSPQRGTSIRAQYF. CDR3 bases: TGTGCCAGCAGCCCACAACGGGGGACTAGCATTCGGGCCCAGTACTTC.

This chain connects TRBV19 to TRBJ2-3; 12 positions match TRBD2. V lost 10 bases to trimming and J lost 4 bases; unmatched junction nucleotides: 18. CDR1 and CDR2 (germline): LNHDA, SQIVND (reference sequence). The CDR3 has 18 residues. CDR3 region: CATRLAGAVSRGSDTQYF. The DNA for the CDR3 is TGTGCCACCAGACTAGCGGGGGCCGTGTCGCGGGGTTCAGATACGCAGTATTTT.

In its sample, this clonotype was seen a few times. The chain has TRBV6-1 and TRBJ1-4; 7 bases map to TRBD1. Germline loops: CDR1 MNHNS, CDR2 SASEGT. V lost 6 bases and J lost 5; bases outside the gene matches: 6. The CDR3 consists of 14 residues. The CDR3 spells CASSSRQGNEKLFF. The CDR3 DNA reads TGTGCCAGCAGCTCCAGACAGGGAAATGAAAAACTGTTTTTT.

Points on this clonotype: This CDR3 is missing its conserved last phenylalanine or tryptophan, likely due to a read error. The gene calls are TRBV18 and TRBJ2-1; D is perhaps TRBD1 (5 bases). CDR3 length equals 14 residues. CDR1 is KGHSH and CDR2 is LQKENI in the germline V gene. V was clipped by 4 bases and J by 6 bases, with 13 bases between them. CDR3 sequence (DNA): TGTGCCAGCTCACGTTCTTCTAGGGGCAATGAGCAGTTCTCC. Protein: CASSRSSRGNEQFS.

In its sample, this clonotype was seen many times. The rearrangement uses TRBV12-3 or TRBV12-4 and TRBJ2-2; D might be TRBD1 (6 bases). This CDR3 region has 14 residues. The V end was cut by 7 bases, the J end by 1 base, with 10 bases between. The CDR3 coding sequence is TGTGCCAGCACCTCAGGGGAGAACACCGGGGAGCTGTTTTTT. Protein: CASTSGENTGELFF.

This clonotype was seen at least ten times. This chain joins TRBV13 and TRBJ2-7; D remains unclear. Germline CDR1 PRHDT, CDR2 FYEKMQ (reference sequence). The length of the CDR3 is 12 residues. The V end lost 3 bases, the J end lost 3 bases, and 6 bases lay between the germline ends. In DNA, the CDR3 is TGTGCCAGCAGCTTGGGGTACTACGAGCAGTACGTC. Translated, it gives CASSLGYYEQYV.

J is TRBJ1-2 and V is TRBV24-1; D is ambiguous. Per germline, CDR1 KGHDR and CDR2 SFDVKD. CDR3 length: 15 residues. The V and J ends lost 5 bases and 0 bases respectively, with 12 bases between them. The CDR3 DNA follows: TGTGCCACCAGTGGAGGGTCCCAAGCTAACTATGGCTACACCTTC. This encodes CATSGGSQANYGYTF.

This clonotype was counted ten times or more. The chain links TRBV3-1 to TRBJ2-1; 9 positions agree with TRBD2. The CDR3 covers 19 residues. V shed 3 bases, J shed 4 bases, and the junction held 16 bases outside the gene matches. The V gene's germline CDR1 is LGHDT and CDR2 YNNKEL (reference sequence). CDR3 amino acids: CASSHTGGSGSAVYNEQFF. CDR3 coding DNA: TGTGCCAGCAGCCACACCGGGGGTAGCGGGAGTGCGGTATACAATGAGCAGTTCTTC.

The table lists this clonotype with many counts. The rearrangement uses TRBV7-9 and TRBJ1-1, with D maybe TRBD1 (5 bases). V lost 6 bases and J lost 1, with 15 bases in between. The germline V gene encodes CDR1 SEHNR and CDR2 FQNEAQ (reference sequence). The CDR3 consists of 15 residues. The chain's CDR3 is CASSPYGTANTEAFF. The CDR3 DNA sequence: TGTGCCAGCAGTCCCTACGGGACGGCGAACACTGAAGCTTTCTTT.